Sequencing of this T cell receptor (beta chain) was carried out in a study of post-analysis software for immune sequencing data. Study results and caveats: Normalized Chao1 diversity was significantly lower in multiple sclerosis patients than in controls.

Researchers reported that TCR beta cDNA libraries carried unique molecular identifiers. TCRdb processed the PCR reads anew with MiXCR; each CDR3 protein has one entry. Among hundreds of thousands of distinct CDR3 sequences listed, 55% to 60% were seen once. A remark on this clonotype: Its target is unknown.

Sequenced input: blood. The receptor was derived from a girl aged 2-10 years with multiple sclerosis.

In DNA form, the CDR3 reads TGCGCCAGCAGCCGGGAGGGGCTGGACTACGAGCAGTACTTC. This encodes CASSREGLDYEQYF. V is TRBV4-1 and J is TRBJ2-7, with TRBD2 matching over 7 bases. Germline CDR1 reads MGHRA; CDR2 reads YSYEKL. With V trimmed by 4 bases and J by 3 bases, 6 bases remained unmatched. This CDR3 spans 14 amino acids.